These 24 T cell receptor beta chains originate from one sample sequenced in a study of T cell responses to AZD1222 COVID-19 vaccine. Repertoires were generated with immunoSEQ multiplex PCR, while TCRdb's copy carries only in-frame clones and drops some. This repertoire includes over 140,000 clones. The sample comprised peripheral blood. The receptors derive from an adult in good health.

The chain has TRBV5-1 and TRBJ1-1, with D hard to call. The CDR3 has 11 amino acids. Germline CDR1 reads SGHRS; CDR2 reads YFSETQ. V gave up 0 bases and J gave up 7 bases, with 4 bases separating them. The CDR3 DNA is TGCGCCAGCAGCTTGGGAGTTGAAGCTTTCTTT. It encodes CASSLGVEAFF.

V is TRBV7-3 and J is TRBJ2-3, with TRBD1 matching 7 bases. Germline CDR1 is SGHTA and CDR2 is FQGTGA. Trimming cost V 6 bases and J 4 bases; bases outside gene matches: 16. There are 17 residues in the CDR3. The CDR3 DNA follows: TGTGCCAGCAGGGAACGGGGACAGCCCTCCGTTGCAGATACGCAGTATTTT. It encodes CASRERGQPSVADTQYF.

This chain links TRBV5-1 with TRBJ1-1, with D unclear. This CDR3 region has 14 residues. Trimming cost V 1 base and J 1 base, with 8 bases left between them. Germline V gene sequence: CDR1 SGHRS, CDR2 YFSETQ. The CDR3 DNA reads as TGCGCCAGCAGCTTGCTCCCAGGGAACACTGAAGCTTTCTTT. Translated, it gives CASSLLPGNTEAFF.

V usage is TRBV7-9 and J usage is TRBJ1-3, with unresolved D. Germline values: CDR1 SEHNR, CDR2 FQNEAQ (reference sequence). CDR3 length equals 17 residues. The V and J ends lost 2 bases and 0 bases respectively, with 14 bases between them. Written as DNA, the CDR3 is TGTGCCAGCAGCTTAAATACGCTGGGCGTCTCTGGAAACACCATATATTTT. Translated: CASSLNTLGVSGNTIYF.

This chain joins TRBV5-5 and TRBJ2-7; a weak D match, TRBD1 (6 bases). The germline V gene encodes CDR1 SGHKS and CDR2 YYEKEE (reference sequence). V was shortened by 4 bases and J by 2 bases, with 13 bases between the two germline ends. The CDR3 consists of 14 residues. The CDR3 sequence: CASSLLTGAYEQYF. In nucleotides, the CDR3 is TGTGCCAGCAGCCTTCTGACAGGAGCCTACGAGCAGTACTTC.

The chain recombines TRBV6-5 with TRBJ1-2; D is ambiguous. This CDR3 is 13 amino acids long. CDR1 and CDR2 from the germline V gene are MNHEY and SVGAGI. With 5 bases removed from V and 5 bases from J, the gap between germline ends came to 12 bases. CDR3 residues: CASSKHNLYGYTF. The CDR3 coding sequence is TGTGCCAGCAGTAAACATAACCTTTATGGCTACACCTTC.

The rearrangement uses TRBV19 and TRBJ2-5, with D possibly being TRBD2 (5 bases). The CDR3 has 14 amino acids. The V gene's germline CDR1 is LNHDA and CDR2 SQIVND (reference sequence). V was shortened by 11 bases and J by 3 bases, with 19 bases between the two germline ends. CDR3 amino acids: CASNNPGLEETQYF. The DNA of the CDR3 is TGTGCCTCCAACAACCCGGGGTTGGAAGAGACCCAGTACTTC. Full variable domain (outside the CDR3, taken from reference TRBV19 and TRBJ2-5): DGGITQSPKYLFRKEGQNVTLSCEQNLNHDAMYWYRQDPGQGLRLIYYSQIVNDFQKGDIAEGYSVSREKKESFPLTVTSAQKNPTAFYLCASNNPGLEETQYFGPGTRLLVL.

The chain joins TRBV30 to TRBJ2-7, with 7 bases aligning to TRBD2. V dropped 0 bases and J dropped 2; count of bases not matched to a gene: 10. Germline CDR1 GTSNPN, CDR2 SVGIG (reference sequence). CDR3 size: 16 residues. CDR3 region: CAWSVRVSGRPYEQYF. CDR3 DNA sequence: TGTGCCTGGAGTGTACGGGTTAGCGGGCGACCCTACGAGCAGTACTTC. Full variable domain (missing parts from reference TRBV30 and TRBJ2-7): SQTIHQWPATLVQPVGSPLSLECTVEGTSNPNLYWYRQAAGRGLQLLFYSVGIGQISSEVPQNLSASRPQDRQFILSSKKLLLSDSGFYLCAWSVRVSGRPYEQYFGPGTRLTVT.

J is TRBJ1-1 and V is TRBV18, with D unresolved. The CDR3 runs to 14 residues. Germline-derived CDR1 and CDR2 are KGHSH and LQKENI. Trimming pared 2 bases from V and 0 bases from J, leaving 7 bases between. The CDR3, as DNA: TGTGCCAGCTCACCATCGACACTGAACACTGAAGCTTTCTTT. This codes for CASSPSTLNTEAFF.

V gene TRBV11-3 combines with J gene TRBJ1-2, with D tentatively TRBD1 (5 bases). Germline CDR1 reads SGHNT; CDR2 reads YENEEA. V gave up 0 bases and J gave up 3 bases, with 11 bases separating them. This CDR3 has 15 amino acids. The CDR3 bases are TGTGCCAGCAGCTTAGACCCGGCCAGGGACTATGGCTACACCTTC. Its protein product is CASSLDPARDYGYTF.

V gene TRBV15 combines with J gene TRBJ2-5; D is unresolved. Germline-derived CDR1 and CDR2 are LNHNV and YYDKDF (reference sequence). The CDR3 covers 14 residues. Between the trimmed V and J ends, which lost 1 base and 5 bases, there was a span of 11 bases. This chain's CDR3 is CATSRGGLDETQYF. The CDR3 DNA reads TGTGCCACCAGCAGAGGAGGTTTGGACGAGACCCAGTACTTC.

The chain joins TRBV10-1 to TRBJ1-1; D is unresolved. This CDR3 contains 14 residues. Trimming took 0 bases from V and 0 from J, leaving 5 bases between them. The germline gives CDR1 WNHNN, CDR2 SYGVQD (reference sequence). The chain's CDR3 is CASSESRMNTEAFF. CDR3 DNA: TGCGCCAGCAGTGAGTCCAGGATGAACACTGAAGCTTTCTTT.

The chain joins TRBV9 to TRBJ1-4; TRBD1 matches at 7 bases. The CDR3 is made up of 15 amino acids. The trim removed 2 bases at V and 5 bases at J, leaving 6 bases unmatched. The germline V gene has CDR1 SGDLS and CDR2 YYNGEE. DNA of the CDR3: TGTGCCAGCAGCGTCCGGACAGGCGGAAATGAAAAACTGTTTTTT. This sequence encodes CASSVRTGGNEKLFF.

The rearrangement uses TRBV5-6 and TRBJ1-5; TRBD1 aligns across 8 bases. Germline V gives CDR1 SGHDT, CDR2 YYEEEE. The CDR3 covers 16 residues. J was trimmed by 0 bases and V by 3 bases; bases with no gene match: 5. For the CDR3, the DNA is TGTGCCAGCAGCTCCGGGACAGGCCATAGCAATCAGCCCCAGCATTTT. Amino acid sequence: CASSSGTGHSNQPQHF.

The chain couples TRBV3-1 (or the pseudogene TRBV3-2) to TRBJ2-2, with D perhaps being TRBD1 or TRBD2 (6 bases each). The V gene's germline CDR1 is LGHDT and CDR2 YNNKEL (reference sequence). Trimming cost V 0 bases and J 3 bases, with 11 bases left between them. The CDR3 sequence is 16 residues long. This CDR3 reads CASSQDRGPYTGELFF. In DNA, the CDR3 is TGTGCCAGCAGCCAAGATCGGGGGCCTTACACCGGGGAGCTGTTTTTT.

The V and J genes are TRBV29-1 and TRBJ2-7, with D possibly being TRBD2 (7 bases). The V gene's germline CDR1 is SQVTM and CDR2 ANQGSEA. The CDR3 runs to 13 residues. With 8 bases removed from V and 2 bases from J, the gap between germline ends came to 16 bases. CDR3 loop: CSFRGALPYEQYF. In nucleotides, the CDR3 is TGCAGCTTCCGGGGGGCCCTTCCCTACGAGCAGTACTTC.

The J gene is TRBJ1-1, the V gene TRBV5-6; D possibly corresponds to TRBD1 (5 bases). CDR1 is SGHDT, CDR2 YYEEEE, per germline. Trimming cost V 0 bases and J 4 bases, with 16 bases left between them. This CDR3 contains 16 residues. In DNA, the CDR3 is TGTGCCAGCAGCTTGGGCGGGGCTCGGGTGCGCACTGAAGCTTTCTTT. It is translated as CASSLGGARVRTEAFF.

V gene TRBV6-5 combines with J gene TRBJ1-2; D is possibly TRBD1 (5 bases). Germline loops: CDR1 MNHEY, CDR2 SVGAGI. Trimming stripped 6 bases from V and 5 bases from J, with 13 bases between. This CDR3 spans 13 amino acids. For the CDR3, the DNA is TGTGCCAGCAGGCGGGGCGCTGGGTATGGCTACACCTTC. It codes for CASRRGAGYGYTF.

The chain carries TRBV18 and TRBJ1-1; D is perhaps TRBD1 (5 bases). Trimming left V 2 bases short and J 5 bases short, with 18 bases between. This CDR3 comprises 16 residues. The V gene's germline CDR1 is KGHSH and CDR2 LQKENI. The CDR3 is CASSPSVGRVGTEAFF. CDR3 nucleotide sequence: TGTGCCAGCTCACCATCGGTGGGCAGGGTTGGGACTGAAGCTTTCTTT. The full variable domain, completed using reference TRBV18 and TRBJ1-1, is NAGVMQNPRHLVRRRGQEARLRCSPMKGHSHVYWYRQLPEEGLKFMVYLQKENIIDESGMPKERFSAEFPKEGPSILRIQQVVRGDSAAYFCASSPSVGRVGTEAFFGQGTRLTVV.

The V call is TRBV5-6, the J call TRBJ1-1; D is perhaps TRBD1 (6 bases). Deletions cut 2 bases from V and 0 bases from J, with 17 bases between. The V gene's germline CDR1 is SGHDT and CDR2 YYEEEE. The CDR3 length is 17 residues. This CDR3 is CASSLFDSRGLNTEAFF. The CDR3 DNA sequence: TGTGCCAGCAGCTTATTCGACAGCAGGGGATTGAACACTGAAGCTTTCTTT.

The chain couples TRBV27 to TRBJ1-4; D unresolved. CDR1 and CDR2 (germline): MNHEY, SMNVEV (reference sequence). This CDR3 is built from 15 residues. Trimming removed 1 base from V and 3 bases from J, with 9 bases in between. The CDR3 reads CASSLLGRPNEKLFF. The CDR3 nucleotides are TGTGCCAGCAGTTTATTAGGCAGACCTAATGAAAAACTGTTTTTT. The complete variable domain, with remaining parts taken from reference TRBV27 and TRBJ1-4, reads EAQVTQNPRYLITVTGKKLTVTCSQNMNHEYMSWYRQDPGLGLRQIYYSMNVEVTDKGDVPEGYKVSRKEKRNFPLILESPSPNQTSLYFCASSLLGRPNEKLFFGSGTQLSVL.

The genes are TRBV28 and TRBJ2-1; 8 positions agree with TRBD2. The CDR3 is 16 amino acids. V lost 2 bases, J lost 2 bases, and 5 bases stayed unmatched. Germline V lookup: CDR1 MDHEN, CDR2 SYDVKM. The chain's CDR3 is CASSLGAGGPYNEQFF. The CDR3 DNA reads as TGTGCCAGCAGTTTAGGGGCGGGGGGCCCCTACAATGAGCAGTTCTTC.

The rearrangement links TRBV14 to TRBJ1-1, with 11 bases identical to TRBD1. The germline V gene has CDR1 SGHDN and CDR2 FVKESK. V shed 1 base and J 4 bases; nucleotides not matched to a gene: 14. The CDR3 runs 19 residues. CDR3 in DNA: TGTGCCAGCAGCCAAGCACTCCCGGGACAGGGGGTCCGTGGCACTGAAGCTTTCTTT. This codes for CASSQALPGQGVRGTEAFF.

The chain links TRBV7-9 to TRBJ2-5, with D hard to call. The germline V gene has CDR1 SEHNR and CDR2 FQNEAQ (reference sequence). Trimming pared 4 bases from V and 4 bases from J, leaving 16 bases between. The CDR3 contains 15 residues. The CDR3 sequence is CASSSWTGLRETQYF. In DNA form, the CDR3 reads TGTGCCAGCAGCTCGTGGACGGGTCTTCGAGAGACCCAGTACTTC.